This TCR beta chain derives from a study of T cells in Graves' hyperthyroidism and ophthalmopathy. RNA transcripts were the template for amplifying TCR beta CDR3 regions. Initially, a first-round RT-PCR of the TCR CDR3 employed the HTBI primer set. TCRdb processed the multiplex PCR reads anew with MiXCR; each CDR3 protein has one entry. The profile covers about 400,000 distinct CDR3 sequences, with roughly 25% appearing a single time and roughly 80% taken by the ten largest. In making diagnoses, clinical symptoms, serum thyroxine and TRAb, thyroid ultrasound and orbital computed tomography were all used. The sequenced material came from blood. This receptor was taken from a man aged 45 to 65 with Graves' hyperthyroidism.

The CDR3 DNA reads TGCAGTGCTAGAGATCTGCGGGAGGTCACCGGGGAGCTGTTTTTT. Its translation is CSARDLREVTGELFF. The rearrangement links TRBV20-1 to TRBJ2-2, with 8 bases fitting TRBD2. V lost 0 bases to trimming and J lost 4 bases; unmatched junction nucleotides: 4. The CDR3 runs to 15 residues. Germline V gives CDR1 DFQATT, CDR2 SNEGSKA (reference sequence).